The 2 T cell receptor beta chains in this list originate from one sample, sequenced in a study of neurological immune-mediated disorders. Documented time point: longitudinal time-point 2. TCRdb redid the calling of the 5' RACE reads with MiXCR, one entry per CDR3 protein. The data hold over 75,000 distinct CDR3 sequences, with over 4.5% observed a single time. The sample was PBMCs. The source of these receptors is a woman aged 55-69 years with multiple sclerosis.

This clonotype was detected many times. The chain links TRBV12-3 or TRBV12-4 to TRBJ1-1, with 8 bases identical to TRBD1. The V segment lost 0 bases and the J segment 2 bases; nucleotides outside the gene matches: 8. The CDR3 totals 17 residues. CDR3 nucleotides: TGTGCCAGCAGTTTAGCAACACCGGGACAGGATAACACTGAAGCTTTCTTT. Its protein is CASSLATPGQDNTEAFF.

This clonotype was observed at least ten times. V usage is TRBV3-1 and J usage is TRBJ1-2; D uncertain. Germline CDR1 LGHDT, CDR2 YNNKEL (reference sequence). The V end lost 0 bases, the J end lost 7 bases, and 6 bases lay between the germline ends. The CDR3 consists of 12 residues. The CDR3: CASSQDPGGYTF. CDR3 sequence (DNA): TGTGCCAGCAGCCAAGACCCCGGTGGCTACACCTTC.